The text below deals with one T cell receptor beta chain. Its antigen is still unknown. The sample belongs to a study of T-cell memory formation after mild COVID-19. This CDR3 is 15 amino acids long. Germline loops: CDR1 MNHEY, CDR2 SVGEGT. V dropped 7 bases and J dropped 7 bases, with 17 bases sitting between them. TCRdb reprocessed the 5' RACE reads with MiXCR, giving one entry per CDR3 protein. Among around 320,000 distinct CDR3 sequences listed, 15% to 20% were seen once. Whole-study findings and limits: Cross-reactive memory apparently joined, as some responding clones appeared in pre-infection memory. Clones contracting over day 15 to 85 were CD4/CD8 balanced, with later expanders leaning CD4+. Whether day 37 second-wave clones are SARS-CoV-2-specific was not confirmed.

This TCR was sampled from a man in his late teens or twenties who had mild COVID-19 (a few samples of this study predate the infection). Cell type and time point are not known. V is TRBV6-2 or TRBV6-3 and J is TRBJ1-6; perhaps TRBD1 as D (5 bases). The sample comprised PBMCs or a T cell subset sorted from them (not recorded which). This chain's CDR3 is CASTAWGSGNSPLHF. For the CDR3, the DNA is TGTGCCAGCACCGCCTGGGGGTCGGGGAATTCACCCCTCCACTTT.